This T cell receptor beta chain was documented in a study of control samples from healthy donors and cancer patients. The repertoire was sequenced with immunoSEQ multiplex PCR; TCRdb's copy has only in-frame clones and lacks some. This table has around 150,000 clones, about 86% appearing once. Trimming shortened V by 4 bases and J by 6 bases, and 16 bases separated the two germline ends. Germline CDR1 is SGHTA and CDR2 is FQGNSA. CDR3 size: 14 residues. This sequence was found in a man younger than 35 in good health. The rearrangement uses TRBV7-2 and TRBJ2-7; possibly TRBD1 for D (5 bases). The material sequenced was blood. The CDR3 loop reads CASSSLFSQGEQYF. In DNA form, the CDR3 reads TGTGCCAGCAGCTCGCTCTTTTCGCAGGGCGAGCAGTACTTC.